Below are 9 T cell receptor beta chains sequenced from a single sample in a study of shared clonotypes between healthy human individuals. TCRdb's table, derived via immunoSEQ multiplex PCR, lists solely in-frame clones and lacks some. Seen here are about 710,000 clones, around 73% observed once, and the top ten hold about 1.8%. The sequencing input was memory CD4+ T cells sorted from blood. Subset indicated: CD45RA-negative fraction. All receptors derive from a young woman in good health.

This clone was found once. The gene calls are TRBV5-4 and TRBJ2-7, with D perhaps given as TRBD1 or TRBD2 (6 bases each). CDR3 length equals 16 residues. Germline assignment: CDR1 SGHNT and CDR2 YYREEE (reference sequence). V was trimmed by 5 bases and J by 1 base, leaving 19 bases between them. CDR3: CASRLGGSGASYEQYF. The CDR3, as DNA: TGTGCCAGCAGATTAGGGGGGTCAGGAGCTTCCTACGAGCAGTACTTC.

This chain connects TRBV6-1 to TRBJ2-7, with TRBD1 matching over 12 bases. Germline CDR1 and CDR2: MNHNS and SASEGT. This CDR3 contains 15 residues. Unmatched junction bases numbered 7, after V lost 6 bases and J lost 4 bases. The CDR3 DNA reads TGTGCCAGCAGCGGGGGACAGGGGGCCCGGTACGAGCAGTACTTC. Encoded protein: CASSGGQGARYEQYF.

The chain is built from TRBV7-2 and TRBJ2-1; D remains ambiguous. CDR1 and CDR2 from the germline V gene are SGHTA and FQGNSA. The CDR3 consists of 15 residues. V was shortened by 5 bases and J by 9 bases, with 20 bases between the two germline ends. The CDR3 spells CASSPTALTLREQFF. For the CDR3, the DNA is TGTGCCAGCAGCCCGACCGCCTTAACATTACGTGAGCAGTTCTTC.

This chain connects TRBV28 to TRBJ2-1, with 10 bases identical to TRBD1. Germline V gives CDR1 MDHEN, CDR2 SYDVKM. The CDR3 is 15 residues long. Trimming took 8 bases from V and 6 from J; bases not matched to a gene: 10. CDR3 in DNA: TGTGCCAGCCGTACCGGGACAGGGGTGGTCAATGAGCAGTTCTTC. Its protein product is CASRTGTGVVNEQFF.

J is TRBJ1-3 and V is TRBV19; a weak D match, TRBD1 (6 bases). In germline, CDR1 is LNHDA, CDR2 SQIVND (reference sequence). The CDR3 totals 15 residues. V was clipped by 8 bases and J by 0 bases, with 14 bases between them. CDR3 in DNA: TGTGCCAGTGGGCAGGGGCGACTCTCTGGAAACACCATATATTTT. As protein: CASGQGRLSGNTIYF.

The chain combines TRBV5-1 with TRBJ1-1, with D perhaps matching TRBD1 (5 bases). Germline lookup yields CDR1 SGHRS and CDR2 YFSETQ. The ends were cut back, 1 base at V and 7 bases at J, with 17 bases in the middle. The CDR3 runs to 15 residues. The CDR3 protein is CASSLFFGGPNEAFF. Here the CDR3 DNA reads TGCGCCAGCAGCTTGTTTTTTGGGGGTCCTAATGAAGCTTTCTTT.

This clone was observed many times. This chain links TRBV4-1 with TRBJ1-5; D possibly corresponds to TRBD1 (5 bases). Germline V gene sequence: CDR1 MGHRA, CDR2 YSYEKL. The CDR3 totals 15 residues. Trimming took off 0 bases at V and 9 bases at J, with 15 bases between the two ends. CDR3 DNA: TGCGCCAGCAGCCAAGATGGGCGGGACCCAGGGCCCCAGCATTTT. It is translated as CASSQDGRDPGPQHF.

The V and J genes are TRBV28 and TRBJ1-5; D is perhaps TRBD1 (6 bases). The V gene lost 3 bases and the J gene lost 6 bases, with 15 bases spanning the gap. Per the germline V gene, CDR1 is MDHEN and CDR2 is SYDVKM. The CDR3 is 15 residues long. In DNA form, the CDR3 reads TGTGCCAGCAGTTTGTGGCAGGGGTTCGGTCAGCCCCAGCATTTT. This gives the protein CASSLWQGFGQPQHF.

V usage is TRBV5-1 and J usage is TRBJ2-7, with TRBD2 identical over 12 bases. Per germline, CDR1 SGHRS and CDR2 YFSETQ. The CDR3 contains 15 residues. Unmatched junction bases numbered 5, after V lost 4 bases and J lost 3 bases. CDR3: CASSKGLAGLYEQYF. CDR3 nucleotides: TGCGCCAGCAGCAAGGGACTAGCGGGCCTCTACGAGCAGTACTTC.